The 4 T cell receptor beta chains listed next were all sequenced from one sample in a study of T cells in women clearing cervical HPV infection. The data were produced by immunoSEQ multiplex PCR, yet TCRdb's version contains in-frame clones alone and is incomplete. This sample's clone table lists some 15,000 clones. The sample was blood buffy coat. These receptor sequences come from a woman aged 18 to 75 with a cervical HPV16 infection that either progressed to CIN3+ or cleared (not recorded which).

As to this clone: The junction departs from the called germline gene at one end, perhaps through a read error. The read gets to within 3 residues of the CDR3 end, and the germline J gene fills in the rest. The V call is TRBV7-2, the J call TRBJ1-5, with 7 bases lining up with TRBD1. The CDR3 contains 15 residues. Germline V lookup: CDR1 SGHTA, CDR2 FQGNSA. CDR3 in amino acids: CVSSLRQGGNQPQHF. CDR3 DNA, as far as it was read: TGTGTCAGCAGCTTACGGCAGGGGGGCAATCAGCCC.

The CDR3 loop reads CASSLRQVNQPQHF. CDR3 DNA (partial): TGTGCCAGCAGCTTGCGGCAGGTCAATCAGCCC. The rearrangement uses TRBV5-5 and TRBJ1-5, with D hard to call. The read ends 3 residues before the CDR3 terminus; that terminus is restored from the germline J gene. The V end was cut by 1 base, the J end by 3 bases, with 8 bases between. This CDR3 is built from 14 residues. In germline, CDR1 is SGHKS, CDR2 YYEKEE (reference sequence).

With respect to this clone: The read falls 3 residues short of the CDR3 end, and the missing part is taken from the germline J gene. This chain joins TRBV7-2 and TRBJ2-3; 8 bases are shared with TRBD1. J lost 2 bases, V lost 5 bases, and 6 bases had no gene match. Germline lookup yields CDR1 SGHTA and CDR2 FQGNSA. The CDR3 runs to 15 residues. The CDR3 here is CASSPPTGVTDTQYF. The CDR3 bases that were read are TGTGCCAGCAGCCCACCGACAGGGGTCACAGATACG.

On this clone: Sequencing ends 3 residues short of the CDR3 end; the germline J gene provides the rest. This chain joins TRBV5-1 and TRBJ2-1; no clear D. Germline assignment: CDR1 SGHRS and CDR2 YFSETQ. This CDR3 spans 16 amino acids. Trimming took off 0 bases at V and 0 bases at J, with 10 bases between the two ends. The CDR3 protein is CASSLEGFSSYNEQFF. The part of the CDR3 DNA that was read is TGCGCCAGCAGCTTGGAAGGTTTCAGCTCCTACAATGAG.